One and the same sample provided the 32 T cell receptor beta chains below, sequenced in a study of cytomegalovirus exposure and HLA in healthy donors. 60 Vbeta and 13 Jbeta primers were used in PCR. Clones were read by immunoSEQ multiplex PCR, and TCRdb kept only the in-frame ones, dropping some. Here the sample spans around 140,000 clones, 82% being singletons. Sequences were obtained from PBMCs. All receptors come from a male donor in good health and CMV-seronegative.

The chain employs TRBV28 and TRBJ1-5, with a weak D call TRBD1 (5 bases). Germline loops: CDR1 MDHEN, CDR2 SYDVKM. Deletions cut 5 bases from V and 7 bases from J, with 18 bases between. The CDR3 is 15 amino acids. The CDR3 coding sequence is TGTGCCAGCAGTCCTCCCCCACGATGGGGCCAGCCCCAGCATTTT. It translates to CASSPPPRWGQPQHF.

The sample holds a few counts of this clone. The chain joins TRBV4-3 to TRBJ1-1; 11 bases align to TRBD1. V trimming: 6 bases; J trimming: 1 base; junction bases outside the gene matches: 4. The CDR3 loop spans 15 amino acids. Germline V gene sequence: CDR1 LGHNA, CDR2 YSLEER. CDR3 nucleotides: TGCGCCAGCAGGGTTGGGACAGGGGGGAACACTGAAGCTTTCTTT. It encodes CASRVGTGGNTEAFF.

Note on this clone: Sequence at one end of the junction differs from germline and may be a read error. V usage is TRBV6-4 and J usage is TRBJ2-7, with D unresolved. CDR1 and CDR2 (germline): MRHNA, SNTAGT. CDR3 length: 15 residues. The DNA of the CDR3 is TGTGCCAGCAGCGCGACTGGCGGAGCTTCCTCCGAGCAGTACTTC. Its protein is CASSATGGASSEQYF.

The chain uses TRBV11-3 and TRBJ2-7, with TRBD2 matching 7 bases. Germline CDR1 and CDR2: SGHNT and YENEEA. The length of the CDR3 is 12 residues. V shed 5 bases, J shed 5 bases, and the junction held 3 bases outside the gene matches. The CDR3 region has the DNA TGTGCCAGCAGCCCTGGGGGGGACGAGCAGTACTTC. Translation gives CASSPGGDEQYF.

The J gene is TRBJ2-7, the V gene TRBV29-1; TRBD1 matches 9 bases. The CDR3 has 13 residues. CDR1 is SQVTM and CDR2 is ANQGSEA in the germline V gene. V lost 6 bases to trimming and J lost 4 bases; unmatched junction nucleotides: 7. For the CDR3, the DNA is TGCAGCGTGGGGACAGGGACGGGGTACGAGCAGTACTTC. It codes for CSVGTGTGYEQYF.

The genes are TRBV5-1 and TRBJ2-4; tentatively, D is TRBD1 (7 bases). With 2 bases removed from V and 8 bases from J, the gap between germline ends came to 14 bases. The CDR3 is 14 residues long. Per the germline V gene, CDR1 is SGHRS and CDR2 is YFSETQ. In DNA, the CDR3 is TGCGCCAGCAGCTTAAACGCCAGGGGGGACATTCAGTACTTC. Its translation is CASSLNARGDIQYF.

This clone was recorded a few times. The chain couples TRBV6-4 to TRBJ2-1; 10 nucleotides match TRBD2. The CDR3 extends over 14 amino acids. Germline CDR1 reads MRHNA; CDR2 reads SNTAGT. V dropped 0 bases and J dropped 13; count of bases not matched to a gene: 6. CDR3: CASSDSFKREGQFF. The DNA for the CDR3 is TGTGCCAGCAGTGACTCATTCAAGCGGGAGGGTCAGTTCTTC.

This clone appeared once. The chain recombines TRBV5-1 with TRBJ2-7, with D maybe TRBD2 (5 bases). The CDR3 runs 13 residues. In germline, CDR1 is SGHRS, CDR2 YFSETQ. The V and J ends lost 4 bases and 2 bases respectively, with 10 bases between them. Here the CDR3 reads CASSQEATYEQYF. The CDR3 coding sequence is TGCGCCAGCAGCCAGGAGGCTACCTACGAGCAGTACTTC.

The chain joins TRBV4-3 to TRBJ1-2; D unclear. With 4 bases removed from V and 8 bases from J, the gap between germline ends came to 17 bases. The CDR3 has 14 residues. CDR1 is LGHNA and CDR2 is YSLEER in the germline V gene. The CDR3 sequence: CASSRQKAVWGYTF. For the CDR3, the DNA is TGCGCCAGCAGCCGGCAAAAGGCGGTTTGGGGCTACACCTTC.

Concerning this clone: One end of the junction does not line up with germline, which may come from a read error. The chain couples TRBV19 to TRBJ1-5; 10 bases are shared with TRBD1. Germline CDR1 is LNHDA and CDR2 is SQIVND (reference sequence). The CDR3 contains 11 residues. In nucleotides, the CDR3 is TGTGCCAGTTCCACCGGGACAGGGGTTGGTTTT. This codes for CASSTGTGVGF.

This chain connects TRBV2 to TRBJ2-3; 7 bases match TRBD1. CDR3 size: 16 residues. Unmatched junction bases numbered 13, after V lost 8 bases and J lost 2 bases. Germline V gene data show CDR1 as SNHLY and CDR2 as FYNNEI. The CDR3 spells CASPNVDRELTDTQYF. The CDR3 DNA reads TGTGCCAGCCCGAACGTCGACAGGGAACTCACAGATACGCAGTATTTT.

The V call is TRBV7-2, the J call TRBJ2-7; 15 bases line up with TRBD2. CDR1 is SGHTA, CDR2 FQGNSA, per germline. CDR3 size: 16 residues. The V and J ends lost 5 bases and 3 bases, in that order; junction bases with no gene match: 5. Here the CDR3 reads CASSLGLAGGVYEQYF. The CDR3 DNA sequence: TGTGCCAGCAGCCTCGGACTAGCGGGAGGGGTCTACGAGCAGTACTTC.

The CDR3, as DNA: TGTGCCAGTAGAGGCGTCGGCCCGAGGGAACTGTTTTTT. The encoded protein is CASRGVGPRELFF. J is TRBJ1-4 and V is TRBV19; unclear D gene. Trimming shortened V by 6 bases and J by 12 bases, and 17 bases separated the two germline ends. CDR1 LNHDA and CDR2 SQIVND come from the germline V gene (reference sequence). There are 13 residues in the CDR3.

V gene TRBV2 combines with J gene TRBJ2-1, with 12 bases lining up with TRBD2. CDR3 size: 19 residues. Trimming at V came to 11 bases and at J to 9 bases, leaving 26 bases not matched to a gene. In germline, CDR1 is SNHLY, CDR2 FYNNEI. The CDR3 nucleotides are TGTGCCGCCCTCCGTAGGATTCTAGCGGGAGGGCCGAGTCTCGGTGAGCAGTTCTTC. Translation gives CAALRRILAGGPSLGEQFF. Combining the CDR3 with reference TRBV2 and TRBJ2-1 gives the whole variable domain EPEVTQTPSHQVTQMGQEVILRCVPISNHLYFYWYRQILGQKVEFLVSFYNNEISEKSEIFDDQFSVERPDGSNFTLKIRSTKLEDSAMYFCAALRRILAGGPSLGEQFFGPGTRLTVL.

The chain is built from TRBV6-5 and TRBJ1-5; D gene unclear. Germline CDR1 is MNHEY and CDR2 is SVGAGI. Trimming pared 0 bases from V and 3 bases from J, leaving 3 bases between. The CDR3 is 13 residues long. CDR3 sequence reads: CASSYSLNQPQHF. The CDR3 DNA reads TGTGCCAGCAGTTACTCCCTCAATCAGCCCCAGCATTTT.

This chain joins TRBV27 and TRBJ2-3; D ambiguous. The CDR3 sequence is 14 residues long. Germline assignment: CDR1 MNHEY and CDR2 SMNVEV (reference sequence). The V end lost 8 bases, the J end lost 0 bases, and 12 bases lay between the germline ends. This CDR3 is CASRPGPSTDTQYF. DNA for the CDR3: TGTGCCAGCCGGCCTGGGCCTAGCACAGATACGCAGTATTTT.

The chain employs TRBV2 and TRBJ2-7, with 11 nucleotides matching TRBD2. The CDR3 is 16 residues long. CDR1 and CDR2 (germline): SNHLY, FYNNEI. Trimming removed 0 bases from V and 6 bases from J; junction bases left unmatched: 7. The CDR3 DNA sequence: TGTGCCAGCAGTGAAGCACCCCGAGGACTAGCGGGCGAGCAGTACTTC. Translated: CASSEAPRGLAGEQYF.

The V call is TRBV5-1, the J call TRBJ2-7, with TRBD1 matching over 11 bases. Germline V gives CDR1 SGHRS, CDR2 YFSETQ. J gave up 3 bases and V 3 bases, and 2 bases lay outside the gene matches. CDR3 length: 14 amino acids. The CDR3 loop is CASSSGQGDYEQYF. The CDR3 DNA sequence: TGCGCCAGCAGCTCGGGACAGGGGGACTACGAGCAGTACTTC.

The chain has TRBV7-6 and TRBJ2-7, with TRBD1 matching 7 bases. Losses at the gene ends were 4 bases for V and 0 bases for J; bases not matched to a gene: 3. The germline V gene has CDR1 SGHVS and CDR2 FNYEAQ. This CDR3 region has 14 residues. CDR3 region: CASSSGTASYEQYF. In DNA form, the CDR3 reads TGTGCCAGCAGCTCCGGGACAGCCTCCTACGAGCAGTACTTC. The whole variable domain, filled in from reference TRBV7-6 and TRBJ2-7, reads GAGVSQSPRYKVTKRGQDVALRCDPISGHVSLYWYRQALGQGPEFLTYFNYEAQQDKSGLPNDRFSAERPEGSISTLTIQRTEQRDSAMYRCASSSGTASYEQYFGPGTRLTVT.

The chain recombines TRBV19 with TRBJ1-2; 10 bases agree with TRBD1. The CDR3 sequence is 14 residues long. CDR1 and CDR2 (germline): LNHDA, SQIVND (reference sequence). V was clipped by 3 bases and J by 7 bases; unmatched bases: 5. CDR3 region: CASSIRDRGPGYTF. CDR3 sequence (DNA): TGTGCCAGTAGTATTCGGGACAGGGGACCTGGCTACACCTTC.

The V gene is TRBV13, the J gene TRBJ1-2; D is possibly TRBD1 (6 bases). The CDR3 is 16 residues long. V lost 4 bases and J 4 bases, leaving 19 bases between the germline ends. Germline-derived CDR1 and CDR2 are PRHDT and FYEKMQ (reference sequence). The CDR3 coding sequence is TGTGCCAGCAGCTCAAGTATGGGGGCTCTTGGCTATGGCTACACCTTC. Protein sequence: CASSSSMGALGYGYTF.

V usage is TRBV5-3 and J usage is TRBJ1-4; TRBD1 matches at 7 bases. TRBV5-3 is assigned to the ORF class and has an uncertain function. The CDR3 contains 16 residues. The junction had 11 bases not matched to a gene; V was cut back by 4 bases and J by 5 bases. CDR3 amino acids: CARSVTPGTANEKLFF. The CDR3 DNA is TGTGCCAGAAGCGTAACACCCGGGACAGCGAATGAAAAACTGTTTTTT.

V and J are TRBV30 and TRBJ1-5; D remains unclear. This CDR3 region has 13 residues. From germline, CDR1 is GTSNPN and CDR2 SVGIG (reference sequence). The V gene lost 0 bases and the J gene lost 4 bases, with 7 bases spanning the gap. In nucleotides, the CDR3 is TGTGCCTGGAGTGTACGCGAAAATCAGCCCCAGCATTTT. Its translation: CAWSVRENQPQHF.

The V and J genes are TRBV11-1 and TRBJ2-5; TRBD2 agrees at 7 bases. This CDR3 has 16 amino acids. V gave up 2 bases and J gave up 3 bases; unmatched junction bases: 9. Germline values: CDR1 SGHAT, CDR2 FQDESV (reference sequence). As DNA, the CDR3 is TGTGCCAGCAGCTTATCGGCCTGGACTAGTGAAGAGACCCAGTACTTC. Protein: CASSLSAWTSEETQYF.

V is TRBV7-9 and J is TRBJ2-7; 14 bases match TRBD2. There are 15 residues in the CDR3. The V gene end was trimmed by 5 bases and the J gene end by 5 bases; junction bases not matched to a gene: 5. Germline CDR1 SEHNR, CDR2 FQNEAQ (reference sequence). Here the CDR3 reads CASSQTSGRAHEQYF. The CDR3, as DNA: TGTGCCAGCAGCCAGACTAGCGGGAGGGCCCACGAGCAGTACTTC.

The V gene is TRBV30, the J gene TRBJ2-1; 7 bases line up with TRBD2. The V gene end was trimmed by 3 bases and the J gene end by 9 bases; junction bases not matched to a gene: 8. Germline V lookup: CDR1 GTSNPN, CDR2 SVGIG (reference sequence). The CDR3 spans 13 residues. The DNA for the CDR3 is TGTGCCTGGAGGGGGAGGGAGTTGGGTGAGCAGTTCTTC. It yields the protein CAWRGRELGEQFF.

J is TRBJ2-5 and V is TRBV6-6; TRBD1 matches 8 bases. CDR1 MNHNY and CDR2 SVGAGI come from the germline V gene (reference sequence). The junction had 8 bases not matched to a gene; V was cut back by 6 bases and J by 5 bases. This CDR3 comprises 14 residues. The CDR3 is CASRQDRGRETQYF. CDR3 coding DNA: TGTGCCAGCAGACAAGACAGGGGCCGTGAGACCCAGTACTTC.

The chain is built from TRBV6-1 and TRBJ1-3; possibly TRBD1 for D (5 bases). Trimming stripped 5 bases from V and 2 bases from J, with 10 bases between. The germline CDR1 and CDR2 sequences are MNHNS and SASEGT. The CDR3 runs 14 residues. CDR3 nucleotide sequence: TGTGCCAGCAGTAAGGGGCAGACTGGAAACACCATATATTTT. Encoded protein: CASSKGQTGNTIYF.

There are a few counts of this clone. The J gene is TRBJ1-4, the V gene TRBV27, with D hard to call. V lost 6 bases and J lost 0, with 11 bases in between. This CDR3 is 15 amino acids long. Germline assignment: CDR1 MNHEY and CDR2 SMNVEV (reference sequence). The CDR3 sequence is CASSQILATNEKLFF. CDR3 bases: TGTGCCAGCAGCCAGATCCTTGCAACTAATGAAAAACTGTTTTTT. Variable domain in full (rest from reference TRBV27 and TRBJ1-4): EAQVTQNPRYLITVTGKKLTVTCSQNMNHEYMSWYRQDPGLGLRQIYYSMNVEVTDKGDVPEGYKVSRKEKRNFPLILESPSPNQTSLYFCASSQILATNEKLFFGSGTQLSVL.

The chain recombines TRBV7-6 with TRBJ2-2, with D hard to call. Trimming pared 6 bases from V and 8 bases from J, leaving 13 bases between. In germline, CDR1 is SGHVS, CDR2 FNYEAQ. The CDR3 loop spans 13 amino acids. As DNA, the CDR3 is TGTGCCAGCAGACGTAGCACGTATGGGGAGCTGTTTTTT. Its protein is CASRRSTYGELFF.

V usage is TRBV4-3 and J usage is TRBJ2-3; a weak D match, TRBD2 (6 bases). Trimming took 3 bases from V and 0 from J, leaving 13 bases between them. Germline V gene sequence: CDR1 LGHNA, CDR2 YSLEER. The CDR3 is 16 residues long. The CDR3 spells CASSHQTGTSTDTQYF. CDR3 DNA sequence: TGCGCCAGCAGCCACCAAACCGGGACTAGCACAGATACGCAGTATTTT.

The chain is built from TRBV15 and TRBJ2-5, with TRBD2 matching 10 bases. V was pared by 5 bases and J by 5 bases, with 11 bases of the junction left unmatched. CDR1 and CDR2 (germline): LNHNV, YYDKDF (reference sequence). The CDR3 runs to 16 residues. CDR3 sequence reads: CATSSGRLAGVETQYF. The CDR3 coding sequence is TGTGCCACCAGCTCCGGGAGGCTAGCGGGAGTCGAGACCCAGTACTTC.